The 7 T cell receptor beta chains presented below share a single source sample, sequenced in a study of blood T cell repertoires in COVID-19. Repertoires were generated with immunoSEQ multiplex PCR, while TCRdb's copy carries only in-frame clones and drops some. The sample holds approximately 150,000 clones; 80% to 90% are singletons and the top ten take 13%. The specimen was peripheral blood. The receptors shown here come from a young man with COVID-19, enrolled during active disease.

CDR3 DNA: TGTGCCAGCAGTTTCGGCACGGGAGGTCCCTACAATGAGCAGTTCTTC. Its protein product is CASSFGTGGPYNEQFF. The chain combines TRBV27 with TRBJ2-1, with 7 bases fitting TRBD2. V was pared by 3 bases and J by 2 bases, with 7 bases of the junction left unmatched. Germline V gene data show CDR1 as MNHEY and CDR2 as SMNVEV (reference sequence). The CDR3 contains 16 residues.

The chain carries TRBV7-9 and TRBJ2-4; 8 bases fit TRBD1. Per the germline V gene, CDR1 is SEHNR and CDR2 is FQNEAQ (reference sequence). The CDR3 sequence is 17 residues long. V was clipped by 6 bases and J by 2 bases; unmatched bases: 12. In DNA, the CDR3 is TGTGCCAGCAGTCATCAACAGGGGGGTCAAACCAAAAACATTCAGTACTTC. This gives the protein CASSHQQGGQTKNIQYF.

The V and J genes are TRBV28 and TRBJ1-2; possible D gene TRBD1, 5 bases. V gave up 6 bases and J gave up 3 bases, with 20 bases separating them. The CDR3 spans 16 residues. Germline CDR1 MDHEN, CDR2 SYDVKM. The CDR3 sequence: CASSAEHETEYYGYTF. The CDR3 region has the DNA TGTGCCAGCAGCGCAGAACACGAGACAGAGTACTATGGCTACACCTTC.

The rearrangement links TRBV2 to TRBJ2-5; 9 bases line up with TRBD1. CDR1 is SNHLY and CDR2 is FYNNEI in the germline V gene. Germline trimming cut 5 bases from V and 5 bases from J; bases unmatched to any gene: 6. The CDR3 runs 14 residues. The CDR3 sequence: CASSLTGGPETQYF. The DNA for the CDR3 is TGTGCCAGCAGTCTTACAGGGGGCCCTGAGACCCAGTACTTC.

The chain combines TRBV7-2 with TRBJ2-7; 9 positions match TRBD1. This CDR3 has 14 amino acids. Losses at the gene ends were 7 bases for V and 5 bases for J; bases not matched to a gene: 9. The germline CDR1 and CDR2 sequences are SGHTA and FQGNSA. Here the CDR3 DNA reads TGTGCCAGCAAGCCGGGACAGGGCGTCGACGAGCAGTACTTC. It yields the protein CASKPGQGVDEQYF.

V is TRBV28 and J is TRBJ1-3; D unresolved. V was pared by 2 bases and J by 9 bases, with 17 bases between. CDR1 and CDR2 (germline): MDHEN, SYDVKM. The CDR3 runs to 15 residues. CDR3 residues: CASSLNDPSGSTIYF. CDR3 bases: TGTGCCAGCAGTTTAAACGACCCGTCGGGTTCCACCATATATTTT.

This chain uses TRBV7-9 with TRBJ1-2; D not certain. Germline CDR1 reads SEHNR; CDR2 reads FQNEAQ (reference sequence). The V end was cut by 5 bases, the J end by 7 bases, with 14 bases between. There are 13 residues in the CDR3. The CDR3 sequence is CASSGDGSSGYTF. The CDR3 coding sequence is TGTGCCAGCAGCGGAGACGGGTCTAGTGGCTACACCTTC.